This entry lists 19 T cell receptor beta chains sequenced from one sample in a study of T cell repertoires in cytomegalovirus infection (dated by TCRdb to the late 2010s). Instrument on record: Illumina HiSeq 1500. TCRdb reprocessing: public reads trimmed at Q25 with fastp, clones called with MiXCR, in-frame beta chains kept. Merged by CDR3 protein, the rows form single entries marked with the most common genes and DNA. This sample lists about 130,000 distinct CDR3 sequences; 30% to 40% were detected once. The top ten hold around three fifths of the sample. Their recognized antigens are unknown. The sample's treatment or condition, from its label and the paper: in vitro stimulation with specific CMV peptide epitopes to enrich CMV-specific T cells. Material: CD8+ T cells from cultured PBMCs, obtained from culture after CMV antigen stimulation. The origin of the receptors is a human donor in good health (CMV status not recorded). Some clones in this sample may be carry-over from other donors' samples.

The chain uses TRBV5-1 and TRBJ2-2; 9 bases match TRBD1. Germline V gene sequence: CDR1 SGHRS, CDR2 YFSETQ. The CDR3 has 16 residues. The junction had 5 bases not matched to a gene; V was cut back by 3 bases and J by 2 bases. The CDR3 protein is CASSWDRDLNTGELFF. The CDR3 coding sequence is TGCGCCAGCAGCTGGGACAGGGACCTTAACACCGGGGAGCTGTTTTTT.

This clonotype was counted a few times. V and J are TRBV7-8 and TRBJ1-5; D gene unclear. The CDR3 covers 12 residues. Trimming shortened V by 9 bases and J by 6 bases, and 12 bases separated the two germline ends. Germline V lookup: CDR1 SGHVS, CDR2 FQNEAQ. CDR3: CASGVGIQPQHF. The CDR3 DNA sequence: TGTGCCAGTGGAGTGGGTATTCAGCCCCAGCATTTT.

This clonotype was recorded many times. The chain employs TRBV7-2 and TRBJ2-1, with 7 positions matching TRBD1. The junction had 9 bases not matched to a gene; V was cut back by 6 bases and J by 4 bases. The CDR3 contains 15 residues. Germline CDR1 is SGHTA and CDR2 is FQGNSA. CDR3 bases: TGTGCCAGCAGAACGGACGACAGGGAGTACAATGAGCAGTTCTTC. It codes for CASRTDDREYNEQFF.

This clonotype has more than one count but fewer than ten. This chain connects TRBV5-6 to TRBJ2-7; tentatively, D is TRBD1 (6 bases). From germline, CDR1 is SGHDT and CDR2 YYEEEE. The CDR3 totals 14 residues. V lost 2 bases, J lost 4 bases, and 13 bases lay in between. The DNA of the CDR3 is TGTGCCAGCAGCTTACAACAGGGAATTTACGAGCAGTACTTC. Its protein product is CASSLQQGIYEQYF. The variable domain in full, with the rest retrieved from reference TRBV5-6 and TRBJ2-7, is DAGVTQSPTHLIKTRGQQVTLRCSPKSGHDTVSWYQQALGQGPQFIFQYYEEEERQRGNFPDRFSGHQFPNYSSELNVNALLLGDSALYLCASSLQQGIYEQYFGPGTRLTVT.

The genes are TRBV27 and TRBJ1-4; TRBD1 matches at 7 bases. CDR1 and CDR2 (germline): MNHEY, SMNVEV (reference sequence). V dropped 3 bases and J dropped 3; count of bases not matched to a gene: 4. The CDR3 runs to 15 residues. This chain's CDR3 is CASSLRDRPNEKLFF. DNA of the CDR3: TGTGCCAGCAGTTTGCGGGACAGACCTAATGAAAAACTGTTTTTT.

The chain is built from TRBV20-1 and TRBJ1-1; TRBD1 might be the D (6 bases). Trimming pared 3 bases from V and 4 bases from J, leaving 18 bases between. The germline V gene has CDR1 DFQATT and CDR2 SNEGSKA (reference sequence). The CDR3 runs to 15 residues. CDR3 nucleotide sequence: TGCAGTGCTAGTCCTCTCTCCACAGGGAGCACTGAAGCTTTCTTT. Translating it yields CSASPLSTGSTEAFF.

The chain combines TRBV2 with TRBJ2-3, with D possibly TRBD2 on 7 matching bases. Germline CDR1 reads SNHLY; CDR2 reads FYNNEI. Trimming cost V 8 bases and J 2 bases, with 20 bases left between them. The CDR3 is 16 amino acids. The CDR3 coding sequence is TGTGCCAGCCTAGAAAGGGGGGGGACCCCCACAGATACGCAGTATTTT. This encodes CASLERGGTPTDTQYF.

This chain connects TRBV4-3 to TRBJ1-6; tentative D call: TRBD1 (6 bases). V gave up 0 bases and J gave up 12 bases, with 21 bases separating them. Germline CDR1 LGHNA, CDR2 YSLEER. This CDR3 region has 17 residues. As DNA, the CDR3 is TGCGCCAGCAGCCAAGAAGGGGCCGGGACACCCATAGGACCCCTCCACTTT. It specifies CASSQEGAGTPIGPLHF.

The rearrangement links TRBV7-6 to TRBJ2-3, with a weak D call TRBD2 (5 bases). Trimming removed 4 bases at V and 7 bases at J, with 15 bases between. The CDR3 runs 14 residues. CDR1 is SGHVS and CDR2 is FNYEAQ in the germline V gene. CDR3 sequence: CASSSPRLANTQYF. CDR3 coding DNA: TGTGCCAGCAGCTCCCCCCGGTTAGCGAATACGCAGTATTTT.

This clonotype has a handful of counts. This chain links TRBV20-1 with TRBJ2-7, with 11 bases aligning to TRBD1. The CDR3 has 15 residues. CDR1 and CDR2 from the germline V gene are DFQATT and SNEGSKA (reference sequence). The trim removed 6 bases at V and 2 bases at J, leaving 9 bases unmatched. The CDR3 spells CSAYRDRGFTYEQYF. CDR3 nucleotides: TGCAGTGCATACCGGGACAGGGGGTTTACCTACGAGCAGTACTTC.

V is TRBV12-5 and J is TRBJ2-5, with TRBD1 matching 7 bases. This CDR3 is 15 amino acids long. Germline values: CDR1 LGHNT, CDR2 FRNRAP. The junction had 7 bases not matched to a gene; V was cut back by 4 bases and J by 2 bases. Here the CDR3 DNA reads TGTGCTAGTGGTTGGTCGGGACAGCTACAAGAGACCCAGTACTTC. As protein: CASGWSGQLQETQYF.

This clonotype has only a few counts. J is TRBJ2-7 and V is TRBV7-8; D remains ambiguous. The CDR3 length is 15 residues. Germline CDR1 reads SGHVS; CDR2 reads FQNEAQ. Trimming removed 5 bases from V and 2 bases from J, with 16 bases in between. The CDR3 sequence is CASSPYTSRAYEQYF. The CDR3, as DNA: TGTGCCAGCAGCCCTTACACCTCCCGGGCCTACGAGCAGTACTTC.

The rearrangement uses TRBV5-6 and TRBJ1-6; D gene ambiguous. The CDR3 has 15 amino acids. The V and J ends lost 1 base and 8 bases respectively, with 13 bases between them. Germline values: CDR1 SGHDT, CDR2 YYEEEE. In DNA, the CDR3 is TGTGCCAGCAGCTTGTCCATCCCAGTCGATTCACCCCTCCACTTT. Its protein is CASSLSIPVDSPLHF.

This clonotype was detected many times. The chain links TRBV12-3 or TRBV12-4 to TRBJ2-7; D remains ambiguous. V was cut by 1 base and J by 5 bases, with 12 bases left in between. There are 14 residues in the CDR3. The CDR3 sequence is CASSLGSSIHEQYF. Here the CDR3 DNA reads TGTGCCAGCAGTTTAGGTAGCTCAATACACGAGCAGTACTTC.

This clonotype came up a few times. The gene calls are TRBV4-1 and TRBJ1-5; 8 bases line up with TRBD1. CDR1 and CDR2 from the germline V gene are MGHRA and YSYEKL. This CDR3 comprises 14 residues. V was pared by 3 bases and J by 6 bases, with 4 bases of the junction left unmatched. CDR3 residues: CASSQGQGAQPQHF. The DNA of the CDR3 is TGCGCCAGCAGCCAGGGCCAGGGGGCTCAGCCCCAGCATTTT.

This clonotype was detected ten times or more. The chain has TRBV20-1 and TRBJ2-1; 9 bases match TRBD1. Germline trimming cut 4 bases from V and 16 bases from J; bases unmatched to any gene: 8. The CDR3 loop spans 11 amino acids. Germline lookup yields CDR1 DFQATT and CDR2 SNEGSKA (reference sequence). The CDR3 sequence: CSATGTGRGFF. DNA of the CDR3: TGCAGTGCTACCGGGACAGGGAGAGGATTCTTC.

This sequence joins TRBV12-3 or TRBV12-4 and TRBJ1-1, with unresolved D. CDR3 length: 12 residues. V lost 5 bases and J lost 5, with 9 bases in between. The CDR3 bases are TGTGCCAGCAGTACCCCTCCTACTGAAGCTTTCTTT. Protein: CASSTPPTEAFF.

The genes are TRBV7-9 and TRBJ1-1, with 8 bases fitting TRBD1. Trimming at V came to 4 bases and at J to 2 bases, leaving 6 bases not matched to a gene. The CDR3 consists of 15 residues. Germline CDR1 is SEHNR and CDR2 is FQNEAQ (reference sequence). The CDR3 DNA reads TGTGCCAGCAGCTCACGGACAGGGACCAACACTGAAGCTTTCTTT. Residues: CASSSRTGTNTEAFF.

In its sample, this clonotype was seen many times. This chain connects TRBV12-3 or TRBV12-4 to TRBJ2-1; D remains ambiguous. Deletions cut 2 bases from V and 8 bases from J, with 1 base between. The CDR3 runs 10 residues. The CDR3 DNA is TGTGCCAGCAGTTTATATGAGCAGTTCTTC. Its protein product is CASSLYEQFF.